The 9 T cell receptor beta chains listed next were all sequenced from one sample in a study of blood T cell repertoires in COVID-19. Repertoires were generated with immunoSEQ multiplex PCR, while TCRdb's copy carries only in-frame clones and drops some. The sample holds some 320,000 clones, about 87% seen once. Sequencing was carried out using peripheral blood. These TCRs come from a woman younger than 45 who had recovered from COVID-19.

The chain uses TRBV4-2 and TRBJ1-3; D is uncertain. The CDR3 spans 15 residues. CDR1 and CDR2 from the germline V gene are LGHNA and YNFKEQ. Trimming stripped 3 bases from V and 0 bases from J, with 9 bases between. DNA of the CDR3: TGTGCCAGCAGCCAGGCCTCCGCCTCTGGAAACACCATATATTTT. Its translation is CASSQASASGNTIYF.

The chain has TRBV7-8 and TRBJ1-4; D gene ambiguous. The CDR3 runs 15 residues. Germline CDR1 and CDR2: SGHVS and FQNEAQ. V gave up 1 base and J gave up 6 bases, with 12 bases separating them. The chain's CDR3 is CASSLEGARHEKLFF. The CDR3 DNA reads as TGTGCCAGCAGCTTAGAGGGAGCCCGCCATGAAAAACTGTTTTTT.

This clone was picked up a small number of times. The genes are TRBV6-2 or TRBV6-3 and TRBJ1-2; no definite D call. Germline loops: CDR1 MNHEY, CDR2 SVGEGT. Trimming took off 5 bases at V and 4 bases at J, with 11 bases between the two ends. The CDR3 has 13 residues. In DNA, the CDR3 is TGTGCCAGCAGTCGATCGGGGTTCTATGGCTACACCTTC. Translating gives CASSRSGFYGYTF.

The J gene is TRBJ2-1, the V gene TRBV19; the match to TRBD2 covers 7 bases. The J segment lost 1 base and the V segment lost 4 bases, leaving 1 base of the junction unmatched. This CDR3 comprises 14 residues. Germline values: CDR1 LNHDA, CDR2 SQIVND (reference sequence). CDR3 loop: CASSSGGSYNEQFF. CDR3 sequence (DNA): TGTGCCAGTAGTAGCGGGGGATCCTACAATGAGCAGTTCTTC.

The chain is built from TRBV18 and TRBJ2-3; D may be TRBD2 (6 bases). Trimming removed 4 bases from V and 0 bases from J, with 14 bases in between. The CDR3 has 16 amino acids. Germline loops: CDR1 KGHSH, CDR2 LQKENI. This CDR3 reads CASSLSDYPSTDTQYF. In nucleotides, the CDR3 is TGTGCCAGCTCACTTTCGGACTACCCTAGCACAGATACGCAGTATTTT.

The chain uses TRBV3-1 (or the pseudogene TRBV3-2) and TRBJ1-1; D ambiguous. The CDR3 is 15 amino acids. Germline values: CDR1 LGHDT, CDR2 YNNKEL (reference sequence). The V end lost 7 bases, the J end lost 3 bases, and 18 bases lay between the germline ends. CDR3 nucleotide sequence: TGTGCCAGCACCCGGGCACCCTCCGGGGACACTGAAGCTTTCTTT. It encodes CASTRAPSGDTEAFF.

The chain joins TRBV5-1 to TRBJ2-7, with TRBD2 as a possible D gene (6 bases). Trimming stripped 2 bases from V and 6 bases from J, with 12 bases between. CDR3 length: 13 residues. Germline V CDR1 and CDR2: SGHRS, YFSETQ. CDR3 DNA sequence: TGCGCCAGCAGCTTACGGGACGGGGGCGAGCAGTACTTC. Amino acids: CASSLRDGGEQYF. Full variable domain (outside the CDR3, taken from reference TRBV5-1 and TRBJ2-7): KAGVTQTPRYLIKTRGQQVTLSCSPISGHRSVSWYQQTPGQGLQFLFEYFSETQRNKGNFPGRFSGRQFSNSRSEMNVSTLELGDSALYLCASSLRDGGEQYFGPGTRLTVT.

This chain connects TRBV28 to TRBJ2-7, with a tentative D call TRBD1 (5 bases). The V gene's germline CDR1 is MDHEN and CDR2 SYDVKM. This CDR3 contains 13 residues. Trimming pared 3 bases from V and 2 bases from J, leaving 8 bases between. CDR3: CASSLTDTYEQYF. The DNA for the CDR3 is TGTGCCAGCAGTTTGACAGACACCTACGAGCAGTACTTC.

The chain links TRBV27 to TRBJ2-1; 8 nucleotides match TRBD2. This CDR3 has 15 amino acids. CDR1 and CDR2 (germline): MNHEY, SMNVEV (reference sequence). Losses at the gene ends were 3 bases for V and 4 bases for J; bases not matched to a gene: 5. CDR3 coding DNA: TGTGCCAGCAGTTTCGCCGGGACTAGATACAATGAGCAGTTCTTC. Translating it yields CASSFAGTRYNEQFF.